This T cell receptor beta chain is drawn from a study of T cells in Graves' hyperthyroidism and ophthalmopathy (dated by TCRdb to between 2019 and 2020). About the study as a whole: Peripheral blood was collected at initial diagnosis, before any treatment. To identify distinguishing TCR V-J signatures, a discovery cohort of about 100 patients was used, comprising approximately 40 with Graves' ophthalmopathy and some 60 with stable Graves' hyperthyroidism. Prospective prediction of ophthalmopathy was tested in an independent validation cohort of approximately 19 hyperthyroidism patients and 15 to 17 patients who later progressed to ophthalmopathy. The 100 discovery patients were randomly split 7:3 into training and test sets. In several Graves' hyperthyroidism patients, the study also compared T-cell repertoires from thyroid tissue with T-cell repertoires from blood. Once sampling was done, hyperthyroidism patients were given methimazole at a starting dose of 30 mg daily, whereas ophthalmopathy patients were given high-dose intravenous methylprednisolone. TCR Vbeta CDR3 sequencing of 140 or so peripheral blood samples (over 40 ophthalmopathy, about 80 hyperthyroidism and some 17 progressor patients) is reported in the paper. General conclusions and limits of the study: During validation, the model predicted progression to ophthalmopathy a median of roughly six months ahead of onset, with 60% to 71% sensitivity and around 73% specificity. Most expanded thyroid clonotypes (frequency above 0.001) were also found in blood, which suggests that blood repertoires may mirror thyroid immune responses. No statistical method was used to set the sample size in advance, and investigators knew the group allocation. A model built on a 13 V-J signature distinguished ophthalmopathy from stable hyperthyroidism, reaching roughly 88% sensitivity and around 81% specificity in cross-validation and 80%/75% in testing.

There are 17 amino acids in the CDR3, from cysteine to phenylalanine inclusive. The kept DNA is CDR3 alone, 51 bases in frame from the first base. V is shortened by 2 bases, J by 7 bases, and the region joining them spans 20 bases. The germline V gene yields MNHNS for CDR1 and SASEGT for CDR2. In the ophthalmopathy patients, disease was moderately to severely active, with a Clinical Activity Score of 3 or more, a NOSPECS grade of 4 or more, and a duration of less than 3 months. Patients with uncontrolled infections, other autoimmune diseases, pregnancy or lactation were excluded. Diagnoses were established on the basis of clinical symptoms, serum thyroxine and TRAb, thyroid ultrasound, and orbital computed tomography. PBMCs were separated from around 9.1 ml of fresh peripheral blood using Ficoll-Paque density gradient centrifugation. Total RNA was extracted with Trizol reagent, and quality was checked on an Agilent 2100 Bioanalyzer.

TCR beta CDR3 regions were amplified from RNA transcripts. A first-round RT-PCR of the TCR CDR3 used the HTBI primer set with the Qiagen OneStep RT-PCR kit. The libraries were constructed in a second round of multiplex PCR and then size-selected and purified. The libraries were sequenced on an Illumina HiSeq2000 using paired-end 100 bp reads. The study's processing was this. SOAPnuke was used to process the raw data, removing reads that contained adapters or uncalled bases, had a mean Phred below 15, or lacked an exact match to the constant primer or identifier. COPE v1.2.5 was used to merge the high-quality paired reads, and each unique nucleotide sequence was defined as a clonotype. MiTCR v1.1 was used to align clonotypes to the IMGT TRBV, TRBD and TRBJ reference segments. The analysis included only V-J combinations with a frequency above 0.0001, which together covered 99.2% of the repertoires. A TCS score was defined as the ratio of F50 (clonal expansion) to E x V (chaos), with BLOSUM62-based TCRdist applied between CDR3 peptides within each V-J. Welch's t-statistics and random forest reduced 514 V-J features to fewer than 15, which were used in a naive Bayes classifier (R e1071). TCRdb itself trimmed the public reads at Q25 with fastp, ran MiXCR and retained productive beta chains. Duplicate CDR3 protein sequences are folded into a single record with the most common DNA and genes. The authors' filters were not applied to this entry. The sample table contains 360,000 or so distinct CDR3 sequences; only one count was recorded for 15% to 20% of them. The leading ten clones occupy less than 20% of the sample.

A word on this clonotype: It lacks a known antigen. Base qualities are missing; no much larger clone stands one base away.

The source is a woman in her thirties or forties with Graves' ophthalmopathy. The chain is made from TRBV6-1 and TRBJ2-2; too little of a D gene remains to name it. What was sequenced was blood. The CDR3 loop reads CASSEFLQEHLFGELFF. The nucleotides read TGTGCCAGCAGTGAATTCCTTCAAGAACACCTTTTCGGGGAGCTGTTTTTT.